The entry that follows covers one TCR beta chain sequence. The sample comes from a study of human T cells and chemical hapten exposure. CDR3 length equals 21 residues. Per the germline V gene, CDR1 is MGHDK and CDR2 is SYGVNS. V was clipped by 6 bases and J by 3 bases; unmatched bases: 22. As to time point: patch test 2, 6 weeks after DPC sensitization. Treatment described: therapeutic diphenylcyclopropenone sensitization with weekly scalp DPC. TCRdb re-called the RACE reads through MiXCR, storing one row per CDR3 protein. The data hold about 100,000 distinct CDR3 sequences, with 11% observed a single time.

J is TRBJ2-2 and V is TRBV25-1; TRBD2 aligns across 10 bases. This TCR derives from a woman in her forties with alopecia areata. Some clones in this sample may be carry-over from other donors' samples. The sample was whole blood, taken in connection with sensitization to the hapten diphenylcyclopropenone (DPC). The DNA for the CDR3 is TGTGCCAGCAGCCCCCCGGGACTAGCGAAAAAGGCCACGGGGGACACCGGGGAGCTGTTTTTT. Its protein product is CASSPPGLAKKATGDTGELFF.